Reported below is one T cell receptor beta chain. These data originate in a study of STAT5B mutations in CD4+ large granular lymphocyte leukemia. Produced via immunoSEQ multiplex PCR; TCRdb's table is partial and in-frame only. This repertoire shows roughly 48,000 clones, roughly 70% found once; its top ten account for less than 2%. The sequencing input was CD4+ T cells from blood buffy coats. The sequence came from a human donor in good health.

The CDR3: CASSLPRQGGNIQYF. CDR3 in DNA: TGTGCCAGCAGTTTACCTCGACAGGGGGGAAACATTCAGTACTTC. The genes are TRBV28 and TRBJ2-4; 9 bases fit TRBD1. V was clipped by 2 bases and J by 6 bases; unmatched bases: 5. The CDR3 has 15 residues. Per the germline V gene, CDR1 is MDHEN and CDR2 is SYDVKM.